The present entry profiles one T cell receptor beta chain with its context. The antigen is undetermined. The sample comes from a study of human T cells and chemical hapten exposure. Study-level background: Each week of the roughly 24-week study, patients had diphenylcyclopropenone applied to the scalp.

Individual cDNA molecules in this library carried unique molecular identifiers. MiXCR, run by TCRdb on the RACE reads, gives a single entry per CDR3 protein. The table has a few hundred thousand distinct CDR3 sequences, over 6% seen once. Per germline, CDR1 MGHRA and CDR2 YSYEKL. The V and J ends lost 0 bases and 2 bases respectively, with 12 bases between them. The CDR3 consists of 16 residues. Time point denoted: patch test 2, 6 weeks after DPC sensitization. The treatment was: therapeutic diphenylcyclopropenone sensitization with weekly scalp DPC. General study points: With patch test score, the counts of PT1 expanded TCRs showed a positive correlation.

The source of this sequence is a woman aged 18-35 years with alopecia areata. Some clones in this sample may be carry-over from other donors' samples. The rearrangement uses TRBV4-1 and TRBJ2-3; D not certain. The starting material was whole blood, obtained in connection with sensitization to the hapten diphenylcyclopropenone (DPC). CDR3 bases: TGCGCCAGCAGCCAAGAATTCTGGCGGAACACAGATACGCAGTATTTT. Translation gives CASSQEFWRNTDTQYF.